These T cell receptor beta chains were read from a single sample in a study of OX40 agonist ivuxolimab in advanced cancers. The method was immunoSEQ multiplex PCR; TCRdb's version includes in-frame clones alone and lacks a portion of them. This repertoire shows approximately 66,000 clones, 85% found once; its top ten account for 0.83%. This sample comprised CD4+ or CD8+ T cells sorted from blood, obtained in a trial of the OX40 agonist ivuxolimab. All receptors derive from an adult with an advanced solid tumor such as melanoma, head and neck, liver or kidney cancer. Each CDR3 is given with its conserved first and last residue. D genes are given only for firm matches. Expanded clones are given a class, and other clones once, few, many or no size at all.

>TRBV11-3|-|-|TRBJ2-7
TGTGCCAGCAGCGAAAGGCGAGATTACGAGCAGTACTTC
CASSERRDYEQYF
>TRBV6-6|-|-|TRBJ2-1
TGTGCCGCGAATCGGGAAAATGAGCAGTTCTTC
CAANRENEQFF
>TRBV6-6|-|TRBD2|TRBJ2-7
TGTGCCAGCAGTTACGGGACTAGGCCCTACGAGCAGTACTTC
CASSYGTRPYEQYF
>TRBV9|-|-|TRBJ2-2
TGTGCCAGCAGCGTAGGGGGAGGACGGGACGGGGAGCTGTTTTTT
CASSVGGGRDGELFF
>TRBV11-2|once|-|TRBJ1-5
TGTGCCAGCAGTCGTGGGACGAGCAATCAGCCCCAGCATTTT
CASSRGTSNQPQHF
>TRBV11-3|-|-|TRBJ2-5
TGTGCCAGCAGCTTGAATGAAGGGGAGACCCAGTACTTC
CASSLNEGETQYF
>TRBV4-1|-|TRBD2|TRBJ2-1
TGCGCCAGCAGCCACCTTAGGGGGACTAGCGGGTACTACAATGAGCAGTTCTTC
CASSHLRGTSGYYNEQFF
>TRBV7-9|-|-|TRBJ2-4
TGTGCCAGCAGCTTAGGCCAGGGGACCAACATTCAGTACTTC
CASSLGQGTNIQYF
>TRBV5-1|-|TRBD2|TRBJ2-1
TGCGCCAGCAGCCAACTAGCGGGAGAAAGCAATGAGCAGTTCTTC
CASSQLAGESNEQFF
>TRBV20-1|-|-|TRBJ2-5
TGCAGTGCACTAGAAAGGGAGACCCAGTACTTC
CSALERETQYF
>TRBV19|-|-|TRBJ1-2
TGTGCCAGTATGACAGCCTATGGCTACACCTTC
CASMTAYGYTF
>TRBV2|-|-|TRBJ2-1
TGTGCCAGCAGCGAACCCCCGACGGTAAATGAGCAGTTCTTC
CASSEPPTVNEQFF
>TRBV19|-|-|TRBJ2-2
TGTGCCAGTACCGCCCCAGGGAGGTCTCGAACCGGGGAGCTGTTTTTT
CASTAPGRSRTGELFF
>TRBV10-2|-|-|TRBJ2-3
TGCGCCAGCAGTCCCGGACGCTCAGGTCCCGGCACAGATACGCAGTATTTT
CASSPGRSGPGTDTQYF
>TRBV19|-|TRBD2|TRBJ2-2
TGTGCCAGTACCAAACTAGCGGACAACACCGGGGAGCTGTTTTTT
CASTKLADNTGELFF
>TRBV7-9|-|-|TRBJ2-1
TGTGCCAGCAGCTCTGGGATTGAGCAGTTCTTC
CASSSGIEQFF
>TRBV6-5|-|-|TRBJ2-1
TGTGCCAGCAGTTACTCAGGGGTTCAATACAATGAGCAGTTCTTC
CASSYSGVQYNEQFF